Reported below is one TCR beta chain. Antigen: not known. CDR3 length: 16 amino acids. V was pared by 1 base and J by 7 bases, with 17 bases between. Germline V gene data show CDR1 as LGHNT and CDR2 as FRNRAP. Per the original data handling: Sequence data from immunoSEQ were junction-only and lacked quality scores; consequently, filtering differed. The method was immunoSEQ multiplex PCR; TCRdb's version includes in-frame clones alone and lacks a portion of them. V, J and clone size derive from that table, while D and trimming were established from the DNA sequence. The sample consists of some 490,000 clones, approximately 78% of them appearing once. The data originate from a study of shared clonotypes between healthy human individuals. General study findings and limits: Represented diversity, genetic and exposure-history alike, was limited by few donors. Sequencing depth was a factor that was expected to affect clonotype sharing among donors.

All donors were healthy HIV-negative adults lacking recent acute infections or vaccinations. Material: PBMCs. The gene calls are TRBV12-5 and TRBJ1-5; D might be TRBD1 (5 bases). The source is a woman between 35 and 50 years old in good health. Some clones in this sample may be carry-over from other donors' samples. The CDR3 region is CASGLAPGPQEQPQHF. DNA of the CDR3: TGTGCTAGTGGTTTGGCCCCAGGGCCCCAGGAGCAGCCCCAGCATTTT.